The 2 T cell receptor beta chains presented below share a single source sample, sequenced in a study of blood T cell repertoires in COVID-19. Profiling relied on immunoSEQ multiplex PCR, and the TCRdb table lists in-frame clones only, not all of them. Here the sample spans under 400,000 clones, more than 70% being singletons. Sequencing was done on a sample of PBMCs or T cells enriched from blood (not recorded which). The receptors were gathered from a middle-aged man in a cohort exposed to, infected with or recovered from COVID-19 (not recorded which).

This clone was seen only once. The chain couples TRBV28 to TRBJ1-1; D gene uncertain. The CDR3 runs to 13 residues. The V end was cut by 2 bases, the J end by 3 bases, with 7 bases between. Germline-derived CDR1 and CDR2 are MDHEN and SYDVKM. CDR3 sequence: CASSLALDTEAFF. The CDR3 DNA follows: TGTGCCAGCAGTTTAGCGTTGGACACTGAAGCTTTCTTT.

This clone was picked up one time. The chain employs TRBV6-4 and TRBJ1-2; tentative D call: TRBD1 (5 bases). CDR3 length equals 15 residues. The V end was cut by 4 bases, the J end by 7 bases, with 19 bases between. Per germline, CDR1 MRHNA and CDR2 SNTAGT. The CDR3, as DNA: TGTGCCAGCAGTGTCCAACCGGGAGGGGTATTTGGCTACACCTTC. It codes for CASSVQPGGVFGYTF.